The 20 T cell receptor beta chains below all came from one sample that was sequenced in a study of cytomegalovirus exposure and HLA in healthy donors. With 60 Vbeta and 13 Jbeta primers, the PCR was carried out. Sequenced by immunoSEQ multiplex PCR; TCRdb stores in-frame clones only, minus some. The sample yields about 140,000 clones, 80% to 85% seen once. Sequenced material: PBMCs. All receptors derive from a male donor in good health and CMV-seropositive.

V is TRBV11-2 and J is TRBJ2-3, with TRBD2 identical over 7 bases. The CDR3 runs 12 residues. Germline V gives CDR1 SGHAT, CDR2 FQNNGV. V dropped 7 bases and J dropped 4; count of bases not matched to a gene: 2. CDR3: CASNGGSDTQYF. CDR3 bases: TGTGCCAGCAACGGGGGGTCAGATACGCAGTATTTT. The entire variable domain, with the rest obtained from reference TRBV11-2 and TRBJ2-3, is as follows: EAGVAQSPRYKIIEKRQSVAFWCNPISGHATLYWYQQILGQGPKLLIQFQNNGVVDDSQLPKDRFSAERLKGVDSTLKIQPAKLEDSAVYLCASNGGSDTQYFGPGTRLTVL.

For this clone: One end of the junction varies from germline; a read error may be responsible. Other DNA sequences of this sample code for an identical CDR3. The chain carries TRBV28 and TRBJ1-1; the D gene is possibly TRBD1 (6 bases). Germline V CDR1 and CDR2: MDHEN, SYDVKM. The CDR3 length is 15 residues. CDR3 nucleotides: TGTGCCAGCAGTGGCCTGGGACACTTGAACACTGAAGCGTTCTTT. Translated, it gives CASSGLGHLNTEAFF.

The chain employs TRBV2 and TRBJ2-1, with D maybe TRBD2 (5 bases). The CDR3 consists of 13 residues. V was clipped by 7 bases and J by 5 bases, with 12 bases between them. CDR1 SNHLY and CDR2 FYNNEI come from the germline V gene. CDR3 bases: TGTGCCAGCATGTTGGACGGGGACAATGAGCAGTTCTTC. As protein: CASMLDGDNEQFF. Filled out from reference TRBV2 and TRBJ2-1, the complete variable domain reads EPEVTQTPSHQVTQMGQEVILRCVPISNHLYFYWYRQILGQKVEFLVSFYNNEISEKSEIFDDQFSVERPDGSNFTLKIRSTKLEDSAMYFCASMLDGDNEQFFGPGTRLTVL.

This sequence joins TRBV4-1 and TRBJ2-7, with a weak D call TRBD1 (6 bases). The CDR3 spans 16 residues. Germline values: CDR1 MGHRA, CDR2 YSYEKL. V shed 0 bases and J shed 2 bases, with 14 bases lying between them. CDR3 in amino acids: CASSQDNLRGAYEQYF. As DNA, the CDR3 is TGCGCCAGCAGCCAAGATAATCTCAGGGGAGCCTACGAGCAGTACTTC.

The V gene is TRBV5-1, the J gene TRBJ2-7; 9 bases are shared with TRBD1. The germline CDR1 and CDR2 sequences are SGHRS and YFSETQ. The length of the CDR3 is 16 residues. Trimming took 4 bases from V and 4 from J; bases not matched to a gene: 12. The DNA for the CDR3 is TGCGCCAGCAGCCTGTTGCCAGGGACAGGGTCTTACGAGCAGTACTTC. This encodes CASSLLPGTGSYEQYF.

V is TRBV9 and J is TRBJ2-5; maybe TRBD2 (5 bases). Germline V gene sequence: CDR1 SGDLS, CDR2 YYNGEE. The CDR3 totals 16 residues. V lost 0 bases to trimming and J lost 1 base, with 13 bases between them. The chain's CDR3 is CASSVGGSEFQETQYF. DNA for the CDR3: TGTGCCAGCAGCGTAGGCGGGTCGGAGTTCCAAGAGACCCAGTACTTC.

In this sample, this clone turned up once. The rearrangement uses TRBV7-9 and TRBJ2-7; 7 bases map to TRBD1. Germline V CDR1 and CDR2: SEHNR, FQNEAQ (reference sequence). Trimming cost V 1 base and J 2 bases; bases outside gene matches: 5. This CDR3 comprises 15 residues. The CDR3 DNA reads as TGTGCCAGCAGCTTAGGAGGGGGCAGACCCTACGAGCAGTACTTC. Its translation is CASSLGGGRPYEQYF.

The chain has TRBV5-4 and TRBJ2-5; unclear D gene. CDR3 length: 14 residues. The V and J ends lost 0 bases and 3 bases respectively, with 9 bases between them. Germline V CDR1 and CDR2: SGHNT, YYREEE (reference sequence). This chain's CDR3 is CASSLVGSEETQYF. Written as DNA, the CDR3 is TGTGCCAGCAGCTTGGTCGGTAGTGAAGAGACCCAGTACTTC.

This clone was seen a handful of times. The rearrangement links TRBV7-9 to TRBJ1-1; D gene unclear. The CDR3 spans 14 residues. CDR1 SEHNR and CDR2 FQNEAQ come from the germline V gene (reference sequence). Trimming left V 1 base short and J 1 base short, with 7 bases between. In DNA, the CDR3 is TGTGCCAGCAGCTTAGACCCAGGGAACACTGAAGCTTTCTTT. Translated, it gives CASSLDPGNTEAFF.

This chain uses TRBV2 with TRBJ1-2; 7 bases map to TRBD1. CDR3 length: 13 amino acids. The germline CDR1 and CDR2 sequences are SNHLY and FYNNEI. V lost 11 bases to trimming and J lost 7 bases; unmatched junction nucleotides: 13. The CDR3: CAGEDRPSGGYTF. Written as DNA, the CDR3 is TGTGCCGGCGAGGACAGGCCGAGTGGTGGCTACACCTTC.

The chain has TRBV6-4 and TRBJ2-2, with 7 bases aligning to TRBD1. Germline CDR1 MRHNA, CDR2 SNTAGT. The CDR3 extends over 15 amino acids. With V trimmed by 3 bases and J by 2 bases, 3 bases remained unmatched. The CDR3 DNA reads TGTGCCAGCAGTGAAGGGACAGTAAACACCGGGGAGCTGTTTTTT. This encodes CASSEGTVNTGELFF.

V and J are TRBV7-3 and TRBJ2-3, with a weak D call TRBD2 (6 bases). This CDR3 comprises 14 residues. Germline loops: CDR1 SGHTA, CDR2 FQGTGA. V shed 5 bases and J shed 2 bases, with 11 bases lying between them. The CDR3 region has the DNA TGTGCCAGCAGCCTGGGACTCCTCACAGATACGCAGTATTTT. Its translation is CASSLGLLTDTQYF.

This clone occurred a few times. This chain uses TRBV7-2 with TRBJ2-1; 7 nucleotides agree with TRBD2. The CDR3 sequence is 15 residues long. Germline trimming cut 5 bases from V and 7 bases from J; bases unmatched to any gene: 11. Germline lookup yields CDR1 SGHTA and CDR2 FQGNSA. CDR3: CASSLSGLSWNEQFF. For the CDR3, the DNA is TGTGCCAGCAGCCTCTCGGGACTATCTTGGAATGAGCAGTTCTTC. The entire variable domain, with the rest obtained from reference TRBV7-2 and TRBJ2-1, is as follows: GAGVSQSPSNKVTEKGKDVELRCDPISGHTALYWYRQSLGQGLEFLIYFQGNSAPDKSGLPSDRFSAERTGGSVSTLTIQRTQQEDSAVYLCASSLSGLSWNEQFFGPGTRLTVL.

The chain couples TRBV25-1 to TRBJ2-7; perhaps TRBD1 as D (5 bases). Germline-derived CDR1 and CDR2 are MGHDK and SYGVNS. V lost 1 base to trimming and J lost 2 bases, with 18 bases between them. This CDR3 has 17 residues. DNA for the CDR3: TGTGCCAGCAGTGAATCCCTGCAGGGTAACGCGGCCTACGAGCAGTACTTC. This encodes CASSESLQGNAAYEQYF.

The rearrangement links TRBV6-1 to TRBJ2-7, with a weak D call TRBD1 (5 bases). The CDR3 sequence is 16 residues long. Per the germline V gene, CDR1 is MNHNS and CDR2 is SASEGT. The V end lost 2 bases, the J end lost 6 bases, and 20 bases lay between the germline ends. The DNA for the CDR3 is TGTGCCAGCAGTGAACCCTGGGTAATAGGGGAAACCGAGCAGTACTTC. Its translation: CASSEPWVIGETEQYF.

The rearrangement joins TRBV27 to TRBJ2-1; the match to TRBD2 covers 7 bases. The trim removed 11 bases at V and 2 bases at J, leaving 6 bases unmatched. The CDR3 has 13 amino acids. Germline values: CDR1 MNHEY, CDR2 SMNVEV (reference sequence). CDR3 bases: TGTGCCGCTAGCGGACCTGCCTACAATGAGCAGTTCTTC. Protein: CAASGPAYNEQFF.

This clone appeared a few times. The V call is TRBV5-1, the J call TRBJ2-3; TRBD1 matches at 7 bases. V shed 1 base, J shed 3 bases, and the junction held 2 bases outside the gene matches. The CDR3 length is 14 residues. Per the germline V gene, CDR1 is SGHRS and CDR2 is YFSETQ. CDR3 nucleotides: TGCGCCAGCAGCTTGACAGGGGTTACAGATACGCAGTATTTT. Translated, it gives CASSLTGVTDTQYF.

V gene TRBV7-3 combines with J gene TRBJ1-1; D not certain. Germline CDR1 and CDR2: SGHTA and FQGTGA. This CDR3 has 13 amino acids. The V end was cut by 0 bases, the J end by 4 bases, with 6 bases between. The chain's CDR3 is CASSLTAVTEAFF. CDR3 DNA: TGTGCCAGCAGCTTAACGGCAGTCACTGAAGCTTTCTTT.

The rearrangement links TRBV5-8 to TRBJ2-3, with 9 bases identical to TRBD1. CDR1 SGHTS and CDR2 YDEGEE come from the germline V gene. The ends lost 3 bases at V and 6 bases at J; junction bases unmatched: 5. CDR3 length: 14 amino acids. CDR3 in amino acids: CASSYRGLLDTQYF. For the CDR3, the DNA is TGTGCCAGCAGCTACAGGGGGCTCTTGGATACGCAGTATTTT.

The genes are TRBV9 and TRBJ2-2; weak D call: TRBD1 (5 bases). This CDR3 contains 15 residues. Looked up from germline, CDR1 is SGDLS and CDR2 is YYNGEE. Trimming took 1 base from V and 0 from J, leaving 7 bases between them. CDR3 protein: CASSVRQTNTGELFF. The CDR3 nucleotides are TGTGCCAGCAGCGTAAGACAGACGAACACCGGGGAGCTGTTTTTT.